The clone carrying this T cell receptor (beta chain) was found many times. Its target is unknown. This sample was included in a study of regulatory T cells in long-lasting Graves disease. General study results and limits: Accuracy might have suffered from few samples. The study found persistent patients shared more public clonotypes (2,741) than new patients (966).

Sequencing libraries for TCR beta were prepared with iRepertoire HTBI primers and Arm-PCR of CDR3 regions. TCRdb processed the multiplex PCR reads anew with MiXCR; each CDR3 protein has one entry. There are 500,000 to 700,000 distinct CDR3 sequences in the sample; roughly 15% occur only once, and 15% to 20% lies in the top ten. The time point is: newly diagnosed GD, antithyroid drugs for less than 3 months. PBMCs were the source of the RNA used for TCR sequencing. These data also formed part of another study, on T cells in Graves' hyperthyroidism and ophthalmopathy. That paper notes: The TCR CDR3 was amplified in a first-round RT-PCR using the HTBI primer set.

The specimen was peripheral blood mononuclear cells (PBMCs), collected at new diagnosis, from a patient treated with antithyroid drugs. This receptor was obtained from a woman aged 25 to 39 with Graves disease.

The CDR3 region is CATSRRGGQFRQETQYF. CDR3 DNA: TGTGCCACCAGCAGACGAGGGGGACAGTTTCGTCAAGAGACCCAGTACTTC. The gene calls are TRBV15 and TRBJ2-5, with 7 bases that match TRBD1. In germline, CDR1 is LNHNV, CDR2 YYDKDF (reference sequence). V shed 2 bases, J shed 2 bases, and the junction held 11 bases outside the gene matches. There are 17 residues in the CDR3. Variable domain in full (rest from reference TRBV15 and TRBJ2-5): DAMVIQNPRYQVTQFGKPVTLSCSQTLNHNVMYWYQQKSSQAPKLLFHYYDKDFNNEADTPDNFQSRRPNTSFCFLDIRSPGLGDTAMYLCATSRRGGQFRQETQYFGPGTRLLVL.